These 5 T cell receptor beta chains were all obtained from the same sample, sequenced in a study of shared clonotypes between healthy human individuals. Sequencing was performed with immunoSEQ multiplex PCR; in TCRdb, only in-frame clones are kept and a portion is missing. The sample consists of approximately 1,000,000 clones, about 72% of them appearing once. The sequencing input was memory CD4+ T cells from PBMCs. The subset was: CD45RA-negative fraction. The receptors shown here come from a man younger than 30 in good health. Some clones in this sample may be carry-over from other donors' samples.

This clone occurred many times. This rearrangement joins TRBV6-5 to TRBJ1-2; D is perhaps TRBD1 (5 bases). CDR3 length equals 12 residues. The germline V gene has CDR1 MNHEY and CDR2 SVGAGI. The V end was cut by 8 bases, the J end by 4 bases, with 11 bases between. The CDR3 is CASSEQGYGYTF. The CDR3 coding sequence is TGTGCCAGCTCGGAGCAGGGCTATGGCTACACCTTC.

This clone was seen a single time. The V gene is TRBV7-9, the J gene TRBJ1-1; D is unresolved. The V and J ends lost 5 bases and 1 base respectively, with 17 bases between them. This CDR3 contains 16 residues. The germline CDR1 and CDR2 sequences are SEHNR and FQNEAQ (reference sequence). CDR3 amino acids: CASSPLGSGRNTEAFF. In nucleotides, the CDR3 is TGTGCCAGCAGCCCACTGGGTAGCGGGAGGAACACTGAAGCTTTCTTT. The whole variable domain, remainder taken from reference TRBV7-9 and TRBJ1-1, is DTGVSQNPRHKITKRGQNVTFRCDPISEHNRLYWYRQTLGQGPEFLTYFQNEAQLEKSRLLSDRFSAERPKGSFSTLEIQRTEQGDSAMYLCASSPLGSGRNTEAFFGQGTRLTVV.

J is TRBJ1-2 and V is TRBV27, with D tentatively TRBD1 (5 bases). Trimming removed 5 bases at V and 3 bases at J, with 10 bases between. This CDR3 contains 13 residues. CDR1 MNHEY and CDR2 SMNVEV come from the germline V gene (reference sequence). CDR3 sequence reads: CASSRTGHYGYTF. CDR3 bases: TGTGCCAGCAGTCGCACAGGCCACTATGGCTACACCTTC.

The CDR3 region is CASSGGALDTEAFF. The CDR3 region has the DNA TGTGCCAGCAGCGGGGGGGCGCTAGACACTGAAGCTTTCTTT. The gene calls are TRBV9 and TRBJ1-1; D is possibly TRBD1 (6 bases). The germline CDR1 and CDR2 sequences are SGDLS and YYNGEE. The CDR3 sequence is 14 residues long. V lost 3 bases and J lost 3, with 12 bases in between.

This sequence joins TRBV10-2 and TRBJ2-2, with TRBD1 as a possible D gene (6 bases). Germline V gene data show CDR1 as WSHSY and CDR2 as SAAADI. This CDR3 spans 14 amino acids. The V and J ends lost 5 bases and 3 bases respectively, with 10 bases between them. CDR3 protein: CASSKQGHTGELFF. CDR3 sequence (DNA): TGCGCCAGCAGTAAGCAGGGGCACACCGGGGAGCTGTTTTTT.